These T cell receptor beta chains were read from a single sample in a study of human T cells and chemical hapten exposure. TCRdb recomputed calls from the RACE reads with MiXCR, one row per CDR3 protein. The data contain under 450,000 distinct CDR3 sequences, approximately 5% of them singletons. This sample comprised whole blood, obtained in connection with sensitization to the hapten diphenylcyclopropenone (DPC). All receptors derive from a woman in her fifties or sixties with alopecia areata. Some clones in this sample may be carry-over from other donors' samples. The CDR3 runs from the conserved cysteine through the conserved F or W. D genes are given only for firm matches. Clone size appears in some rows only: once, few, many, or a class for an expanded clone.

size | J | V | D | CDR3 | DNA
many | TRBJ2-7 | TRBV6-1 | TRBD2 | CASTPGLAGADEQYF | TGTGCCAGCACGCCCGGACTAGCGGGAGCCGACGAGCAGTACTTC
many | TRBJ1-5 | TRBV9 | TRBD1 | CASSPTGGFNQPQHF | TGTGCCAGCAGCCCCACAGGGGGCTTCAATCAGCCCCAGCATTTT
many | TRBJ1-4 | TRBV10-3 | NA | CATGEPGGEKLFF | TGTGCCACCGGGGAACCCGGGGGTGAAAAACTGTTTTTT
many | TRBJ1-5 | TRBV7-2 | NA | CASSSRHSNQPQHF | TGTGCCAGCAGCTCTCGACATAGCAATCAGCCCCAGCATTTT
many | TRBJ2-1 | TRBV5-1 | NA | CASSGGPSDPYNEQFF | TGCGCCAGCAGCGGGGGGCCTAGCGACCCCTACAATGAGCAGTTCTTC
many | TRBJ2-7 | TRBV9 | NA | CASSSGGDYEQYF | TGTGCCAGCAGCTCCGGCGGCGACTACGAGCAGTACTTC
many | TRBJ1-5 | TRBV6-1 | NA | CASSEAHDQPQHF | TGTGCCAGCAGTGAAGCGCATGATCAGCCCCAGCATTTT
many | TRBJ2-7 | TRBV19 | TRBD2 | CASTSGTASGSREQYF | TGTGCCAGTACTTCCGGGACGGCTAGCGGGAGTCGCGAGCAGTACTTC
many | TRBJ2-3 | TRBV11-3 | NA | CASQDGSTDTQYF | TGTGCCAGCCAGGACGGGAGCACAGATACGCAGTATTTT
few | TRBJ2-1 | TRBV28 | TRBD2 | CASNAREASGVSYNEQFF | TGTGCCAGCAACGCACGAGAGGCTAGCGGGGTCTCCTACAATGAGCAGTTCTTC
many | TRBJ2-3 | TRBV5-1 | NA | CASSYVLGDTQYF | TGCGCCAGCAGCTACGTACTAGGGGATACGCAGTATTTT
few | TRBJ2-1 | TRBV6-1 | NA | CASSEEDGTYNEQFF | TGTGCCAGCAGTGAGGAGGACGGGACCTACAATGAGCAGTTCTTC
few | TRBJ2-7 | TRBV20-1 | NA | CSATATGTSYEQYF | TGCAGTGCTACCGCTACGGGTACCTCCTACGAGCAGTACTTC
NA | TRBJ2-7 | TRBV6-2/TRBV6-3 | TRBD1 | CASTRTGAGYEQYF | TGTGCCAGCACCAGGACAGGGGCGGGCTACGAGCAGTACTTC
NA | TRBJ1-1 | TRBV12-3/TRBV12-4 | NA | CASSSGRGTTEAFF | TGTGCCAGCAGTTCCGGGCGAGGGACCACTGAAGCTTTCTTT
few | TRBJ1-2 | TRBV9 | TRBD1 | CASSHPHINGESGQDMFYGYTF | TGTGCCAGCAGCCACCCACATATAAACGGAGAATCGGGACAGGACATGTTCTATGGCTACACCTTC
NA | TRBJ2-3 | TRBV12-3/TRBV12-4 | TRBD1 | CASSLKGQGLTDTQYF | TGTGCCAGCAGTTTAAAGGGACAGGGCTTAACAGATACGCAGTATTTT
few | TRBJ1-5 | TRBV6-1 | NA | CASSGPLSNQPQHF | TGTGCCAGCAGTGGTCCCTTGAGCAATCAGCCCCAGCATTTT
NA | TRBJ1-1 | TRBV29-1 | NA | CSAKSWDMNTEAFF | TGCAGCGCTAAGTCATGGGACATGAACACTGAAGCTTTCTTT
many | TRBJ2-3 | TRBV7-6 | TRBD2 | CASSSIAGKYQHTQYF | TGTGCCAGCAGCTCAATAGCGGGAAAGTATCAGCATACGCAGTATTTT
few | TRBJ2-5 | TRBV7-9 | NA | CASSWTTGEETQYF | TGTGCCAGCAGCTGGACAACAGGAGAAGAGACCCAGTACTTC
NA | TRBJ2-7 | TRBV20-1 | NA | CSARDRGPGGSEQYF | TGCAGTGCTAGAGATCGTGGTCCCGGCGGCTCCGAGCAGTACTTC
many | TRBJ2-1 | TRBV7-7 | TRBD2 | CASSLGTSGSDEQFF | TGTGCCAGCAGCTTAGGGACTAGCGGGAGCGATGAGCAGTTCTTC
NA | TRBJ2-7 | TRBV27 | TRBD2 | CASSSGGEHEQYF | TGTGCCAGCAGTTCTGGGGGGGAACACGAGCAGTACTTC
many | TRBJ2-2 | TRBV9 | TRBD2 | CASSVRLAGERNTGELFF | TGTGCCAGCAGCGTAAGGCTAGCGGGGGAGAGAAACACCGGGGAGCTGTTTTTT
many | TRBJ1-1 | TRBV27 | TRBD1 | CASSFSPGQGVAFF | TGTGCCAGCAGTTTTTCGCCCGGACAGGGAGTTGCTTTCTTT
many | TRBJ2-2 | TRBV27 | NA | CASSLSGGELFF | TGTGCCAGCAGTTTAAGTGGTGGGGAGCTGTTTTTT
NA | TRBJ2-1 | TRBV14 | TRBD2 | CASSQEDGLAGGRGTYNEQFF | TGTGCCAGCAGCCAAGAAGACGGACTAGCGGGGGGCCGTGGCACCTACAATGAGCAGTTCTTC
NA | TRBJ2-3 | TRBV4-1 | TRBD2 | CASSQSGLAGGRTDTQYF | TGCGCCAGCAGCCAATCGGGACTAGCGGGGGGGCGCACAGATACGCAGTATTTT
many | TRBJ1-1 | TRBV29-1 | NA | CSVGGSTEAFF | TGCAGCGTCGGGGGATCGACTGAAGCTTTCTTT
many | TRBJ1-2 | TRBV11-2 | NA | CASSLGEVYGYTF | TGTGCCAGCAGCTTAGGAGAGGTCTATGGCTACACCTTC
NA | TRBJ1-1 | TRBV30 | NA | CAWSEGRGRYEAFF | TGTGCCTGGAGTGAGGGCAGAGGTAGATATGAAGCTTTCTTT
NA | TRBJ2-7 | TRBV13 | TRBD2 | CASSQVGGGAYEQYF | TGTGCCAGCAGCCAAGTGGGCGGGGGGGCCTACGAGCAGTACTTC
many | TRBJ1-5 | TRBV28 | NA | CASSLFNRPGQPQHF | TGTGCCAGCAGTTTATTCAACAGGCCCGGCCAGCCCCAGCATTTT
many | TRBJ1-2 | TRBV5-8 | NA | CASSLYSGNYGYTF | TGTGCCAGCAGCTTGTATTCAGGGAACTATGGCTACACCTTC
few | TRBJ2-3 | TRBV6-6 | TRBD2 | CASRTSGTTDTQYF | TGTGCCAGCAGAACTAGCGGGACGACAGATACGCAGTATTTT
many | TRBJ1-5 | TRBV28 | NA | CASSLSGTGWVYQPQHF | TGTGCCAGCAGTTTGTCGGGAACAGGCTGGGTTTATCAGCCCCAGCATTTT
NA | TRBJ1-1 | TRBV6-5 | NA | CATERGDTEAFF | TGTGCCACCGAACGGGGGGACACTGAAGCTTTCTTT
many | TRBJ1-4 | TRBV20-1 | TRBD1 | CSAGDRSEKLFF | TGCAGTGCAGGGGACAGGAGCGAAAAACTGTTTTTT
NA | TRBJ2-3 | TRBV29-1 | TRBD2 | CSVEPLAGNTQYF | TGCAGCGTTGAACCCCTAGCGGGTAATACGCAGTATTTT
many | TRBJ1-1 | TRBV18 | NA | CASSPPITKSEAFF | TGTGCCAGCTCACCACCTATAACTAAGTCTGAAGCTTTCTTT
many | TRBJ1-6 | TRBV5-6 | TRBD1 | CASSWGQNSPLHF | TGTGCCAGCAGCTGGGGACAGAATTCACCCCTCCACTTT
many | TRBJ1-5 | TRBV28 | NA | CASAGFQPQHF | TGTGCCAGCGCAGGGTTTCAGCCCCAGCATTTT
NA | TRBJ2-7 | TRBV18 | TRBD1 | CASSPTGGDRYEQYF | TGTGCCAGCTCCCCGACAGGGGGCGACCGCTACGAGCAGTACTTC
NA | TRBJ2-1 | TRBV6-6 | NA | CASTSKFRDEQFF | TGTGCATCAACTAGCAAGTTTCGCGATGAGCAGTTCTTC
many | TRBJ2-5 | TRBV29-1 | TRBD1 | CSGGGSERSQYF | TGCAGCGGAGGGGGCTCAGAACGAAGCCAGTACTTC